The rows below give T cell receptor beta chains drawn from one sample of a study of CD8 T cells in ankylosing spondylitis. TCRdb reprocessed the 5' RACE reads via MiXCR and lists one record per CDR3 protein. The data hold about 240,000 distinct CDR3 sequences, with approximately 7.6% observed a single time. Sample: blood, either unsorted or a sorted T cell fraction (not recorded which). These receptors were taken from a female donor with ankylosing spondylitis or in good health (not recorded which). Both conserved end residues are part of each CDR3. Fields, in order: J gene, V gene, clone size, D gene, CDR3 DNA, CDR3 protein. D genes are given only for firm matches. Expanded clones get a size class; other rows say once, few or many, or leave the size out.

TRBJ2-1 | TRBV12-3/TRBV12-4 | many | TRBD1 | TGTGCCAGCAGCTACAGGGGCCCCTCCTACAATGAGCAGTTCTTC | CASSYRGPSYNEQFF
TRBJ2-1 | TRBV10-1 | many | TRBD2 | TGCGCCAGCAGTCCGGGACTAGGCAATGAGCAGTTCTTC | CASSPGLGNEQFF
TRBJ1-1 | TRBV7-2 | few | NA | TGTGCCAGCAGCCTGCGGTCCGGCATTGAAGCTTTCTTT | CASSLRSGIEAFF
TRBJ2-5 | TRBV4-3 | many | NA | TGCGCCAGCAGCCAAGACACATCGAAAGAGACCCAGTACTTC | CASSQDTSKETQYF
TRBJ1-2 | TRBV20-1 | many | NA | TGCAGTGCTAGCCCCGGGGAGTGGGGCTACACCTTC | CSASPGEWGYTF
TRBJ1-2 | TRBV7-2 | many | TRBD1 | TGTGCCAGCAGCTTAAGAGGGGGCTCTAACTATGGCTACACCTTC | CASSLRGGSNYGYTF
TRBJ2-3 | TRBV28 | many | NA | TGTGCCAGCAGTCTCCCCACTGATACGCAGTATTTT | CASSLPTDTQYF
TRBJ1-1 | TRBV2 | many | TRBD1 | TGTGCCAGCAGTGTAGGACAGGGTCTAGAAGCTTTCTTT | CASSVGQGLEAFF
TRBJ2-7 | TRBV9 | many | NA | TGTGCCAGCAGCGTAGATGGCGGGAAATCCTACGAGCAGTACTTC | CASSVDGGKSYEQYF
TRBJ2-4 | TRBV28 | few | TRBD2 | TGTGCCAGCAGTTCACTAGCGGGAGCGATAAACATTCAGTACTTC | CASSSLAGAINIQYF
TRBJ2-7 | TRBV12-3/TRBV12-4 | many | TRBD1 | TGTGCCAGCAGTTTAGCCCCCGGGACAGGGGAGTCTCTGTACCGCTACGAGCAGTACTTC | CASSLAPGTGESLYRYEQYF
TRBJ1-3 | TRBV11-2 | many | TRBD1 | TGTGCCAGCAGCTTAGAAGGGGGCGGAAACACCATATATTTT | CASSLEGGGNTIYF
TRBJ2-5 | TRBV6-2/TRBV6-3 | many | NA | TGTGCCAGCAGCCTACTCGGACAGAAAGAGACCCAGTACTTC | CASSLLGQKETQYF
TRBJ2-5 | TRBV5-1 | many | TRBD1 | TGCGCCAGCAGCTTGTCTGGGACAGGGATCCAAGAGACCCAGTACTTC | CASSLSGTGIQETQYF
TRBJ2-7 | TRBV27 | few | TRBD2 | TGTGCCAGCAGTTCCTTAGGGGCGGGGGAAAGCTACGAGCAGTACTTC | CASSSLGAGESYEQYF
TRBJ2-7 | TRBV18 | many | NA | TGTGCCAGCTCGTCCAACTACGAGCAGTACTTC | CASSSNYEQYF
TRBJ2-7 | TRBV4-3 | many | TRBD2 | TGCGCCAGCAGCCAAGGGAGAGCGGGAGGCTACGAGCAGTACTTC | CASSQGRAGGYEQYF
TRBJ2-7 | TRBV6-5 | many | TRBD2 | TGTGCCAGCAGTGTACTAGCGGGAGACCACGAGCAGTACTTC | CASSVLAGDHEQYF
TRBJ1-6 | TRBV25-1 | many | TRBD1 | TGTGCCAGCAGGACAGGGGAAAGGAATTCACCCCTCCACTTT | CASRTGERNSPLHF
TRBJ2-5 | TRBV5-1 | many | TRBD2 | TGCGCCAGCAGCTTGGCCCAGAGGGCACCACTAGCGGACAAAGAGACCCAGTACTTC | CASSLAQRAPLADKETQYF
TRBJ2-7 | TRBV7-2 | NA | TRBD2 | TGTGCCAGCAGCTTAGCAGCGGGGGCAGCAGGCGAGCAGTACTTC | CASSLAAGAAGEQYF
TRBJ2-1 | TRBV5-1 | NA | TRBD2 | TGCGCCATCGGCTCCGGGCTAGCGGGAGGGGGCCTATCCTCCTACAATGAGCAGTTCTTC | CAIGSGLAGGGLSSYNEQFF
TRBJ1-5 | TRBV20-1 | few | NA | TGCAGTGCTAGAGATCTCGTCGCTATTCGGAATCAGCCCCAGCATTTT | CSARDLVAIRNQPQHF
TRBJ2-1 | TRBV5-1 | many | TRBD2 | TGCGCCAGCAGCTTGTCTAGCGGAGCTAATGAGCAGTTCTTC | CASSLSSGANEQFF
TRBJ1-5 | TRBV28 | many | TRBD1 | TGTGCCAGCAGGACAGGGGACCAGCCCCAGCATTTT | CASRTGDQPQHF
TRBJ2-3 | TRBV18 | few | NA | TGTGCCAGCTCACCAAGGCAGGCCTCGGGGGATACGCAGTATTTT | CASSPRQASGDTQYF
TRBJ1-5 | TRBV25-1 | few | NA | TGTGCCAGCAGCCCCTTACGGAGCAATCAGCCCCAGCATTTT | CASSPLRSNQPQHF
TRBJ2-3 | TRBV29-1 | many | NA | TGCAGCGTTGACACAGCCGTGGTGCCCGATACGCAGTATTTT | CSVDTAVVPDTQYF
TRBJ1-1 | TRBV12-3/TRBV12-4 | many | TRBD1 | TGTGCCAGCAGTTTAATCCCGGACAGGGGAACTGAAGCTTTCTTT | CASSLIPDRGTEAFF
TRBJ1-1 | TRBV20-1 | many | TRBD1 | TGCAGTGCCCCCCGACAGGGGAACACTGAAGCTTTCTTT | CSAPRQGNTEAFF
TRBJ2-7 | TRBV20-1 | many | TRBD2 | TGCAGTGCTAGAGGGGCGGGGGGAAGCTCCTACGAGCAGTACTTC | CSARGAGGSSYEQYF
TRBJ2-1 | TRBV30 | few | TRBD2 | TGTGCCTGGAGTGGGACTAGCGGTTATGAGCAGTTCTTC | CAWSGTSGYEQFF
TRBJ1-4 | TRBV4-3 | many | TRBD1 | TGCGCCAGCAGCCAAGATCTCGGGACAGGCCGTAATGAAAAACTGTTTTTT | CASSQDLGTGRNEKLFF
TRBJ2-3 | TRBV12-3/TRBV12-4 | many | NA | TGTGCCAGCAGTTCCCAGAGAGGCACAGATACGCAGTATTTT | CASSSQRGTDTQYF
TRBJ2-1 | TRBV5-1 | many | NA | TGCGCCAGCAGCTTGGGCCCGGGACTGGGAAACAATGAGCAGTTCTTC | CASSLGPGLGNNEQFF
TRBJ2-2 | TRBV20-1 | many | TRBD2 | TGCAGTGCCACTAGCGGGAGCTCTACCGGGGAGCTGTTTTTT | CSATSGSSTGELFF
TRBJ2-3 | TRBV7-9 | NA | NA | TGTGCCAGCAGCATGGGCTTCTCCACAGATACGCAGTATTTT | CASSMGFSTDTQYF
TRBJ2-2 | TRBV20-1 | medium-sized | NA | TGCAGTGCTAGTGGAGTGAGCACCGGGGAGCTGTTTTTT | CSASGVSTGELFF
TRBJ2-7 | TRBV7-6 | NA | NA | TGTGCCAGCGGGGACGGGACCCTGTACTTC | CASGDGTLYF
TRBJ2-7 | TRBV7-9 | few | TRBD1 | TGTGCCAGCAGCAGAAGAGGACAGGGCGGCAACGAGCAGTACTTC | CASSRRGQGGNEQYF
TRBJ2-7 | TRBV25-1 | many | NA | TGTGCCAGCAGTGAACTTATAGGCTACGAGCAGTACTTC | CASSELIGYEQYF
TRBJ2-4 | TRBV7-6 | many | NA | TGTGCCAGCAGCTTAGGGGGGAACATTCAGTACTTC | CASSLGGNIQYF
TRBJ2-1 | TRBV20-1 | medium-sized | TRBD2 | TGCAGTGCTAGAGTGAGACGGGAGGGTTACAATGAGCAGTTCTTC | CSARVRREGYNEQFF
TRBJ2-7 | TRBV20-1 | few | TRBD1 | TGCAGTGCCCCCAGCTCAGGGGGTGGCCGGATCTACGAGCAGTACTTC | CSAPSSGGGRIYEQYF
TRBJ2-3 | TRBV24-1 | many | TRBD2 | TGTGCCACCAGTGATAACGGACTAGCGGGAGTGGGGGATACGCAGTATTTT | CATSDNGLAGVGDTQYF
TRBJ2-2 | TRBV4-1 | NA | TRBD1 | TGCGCCAGCAGCTCCCTGAGAGGGACAGACACCGGGGAGCTGTTTTTT | CASSSLRGTDTGELFF
TRBJ2-5 | TRBV7-2 | NA | TRBD2 | TGTGCCAGCAGCTCCCGCCGACTAGCGGGGGAGGAGACCCAGTACTTC | CASSSRRLAGEETQYF
TRBJ2-5 | TRBV2 | many | TRBD2 | TGTGCCAGCAGTGACCTCCTACGACTAGCGGGGGAGGAAGAGACCCAGTACTTC | CASSDLLRLAGEEETQYF
TRBJ2-1 | TRBV11-3 | NA | NA | TGTGCCAGCAGCTTACAGGGTGGGGACATCGATGAGCAGTTCTTC | CASSLQGGDIDEQFF
TRBJ2-5 | TRBV3-1 | many | TRBD2 | TGTGCCAGCAGCCCAGTGGTGGCGGGAGGCCAAGAGACCCAGTACTTC | CASSPVVAGGQETQYF
TRBJ2-1 | TRBV20-1 | many | TRBD2 | TGCAGTGCTAAGAGGAGCGGGAGTAGGTATGAGCAGTTCTTC | CSAKRSGSRYEQFF
TRBJ2-5 | TRBV20-1 | many | NA | TGCAGTGCAAGTTTACCCTACCAAGAGACCCAGTACTTC | CSASLPYQETQYF
TRBJ1-2 | TRBV6-5 | many | NA | TGTGCCAGCAAGGGGACCTTCGGCTACACCTTC | CASKGTFGYTF
TRBJ2-5 | TRBV24-1 | many | TRBD2 | TGTGCCACGGCGTCGGTAGCGGGAGACGTAGAGACCCAGTACTTC | CATASVAGDVETQYF
TRBJ1-1 | TRBV5-1 | many | TRBD1 | TGCGCCAGCAGATCCGAGACAGGGGCATACACTGAAGCTTTCTTT | CASRSETGAYTEAFF
TRBJ1-5 | TRBV10-3 | many | NA | TGTGCCATACACAGGGATCTCAATCAGCCCCAGCATTTT | CAIHRDLNQPQHF
TRBJ2-2 | TRBV6-2/TRBV6-3 | many | TRBD2 | TGTGCCAGCAGTTACTCTCGCGGGAGAGGCACCGGGGAGCTGTTTTTT | CASSYSRGRGTGELFF
TRBJ2-1 | TRBV30 | many | TRBD2 | TGTGCCTGGAGTAGCGGGAGTGGCTACAATGAGCAGTTCTTC | CAWSSGSGYNEQFF
TRBJ1-1 | TRBV12-3/TRBV12-4 | many | NA | TGTGCCAGCAGTTTTTCGGGGTGGAACACTGAAGCTTTCTTT | CASSFSGWNTEAFF
TRBJ1-2 | TRBV6-1 | few | TRBD1 | TGTGCCAGCAGCCGGACAGGAGTCGATGGCTACACCTTC | CASSRTGVDGYTF